This T cell receptor beta chain was profiled in a study of blood T cell repertoires in COVID-19 (TCRdb year 2020). Turning to the overall study: The collaborator samples originated in the United States, Italy and Spain and spanned the acute and convalescent phases of COVID-19. Samples were obtained from the ongoing ImmuneRACE study (first 160 participants) and from about 1,300 subjects provided by 6 global collaborators. HLA class I and class II types, where available, came from metadata supplied by the sample provider rather than from assay-based typing. Sample metadata almost always included a de-identified subject ID, COVID-19 status, age in years and sex. The material from the prospective study consisted of cDNA or gDNA derived from T cells, B-cell-depleted T cells, or PBMCs. Subjects who had been exposed to COVID-19, were actively infected with it, or had recovered from it provided the deeply sampled blood TCRbeta repertoires that made up the dataset. The repertoires were released in a freely available public database intended as a resource for research on the immune response to SARS-CoV-2. Summary of the overall study and its limitations: The quantity of clinical and demographic metadata differed by source and by participant and was supplied without curation.

Participants in the prospective study were aged roughly 18 to 100 years, lived in about two dozen United States geographic areas, and enrolled through a virtual design. To assign participants to cohorts, the prospective study relied on clinical history that participants themselves reported in a screening survey and a study questionnaire. In the prospective study, mobile phlebotomists collected whole blood, serum and a nasopharyngeal or oropharyngeal swab from each participant. Participants in the prospective study had the option to provide additional blood draws and questionnaires over a roughly two-month period. Prospective study blood samples were shipped either frozen or at room temperature before DNA extraction. CDR1 MNHEY and CDR2 SMNVEV are derived from the germline V gene (reference sequence). The CDR3 contains 16 residues, cysteine and phenylalanine counted. Only CDR3 DNA remains: 48 bases, in frame from the first base. V lost 5 bases and J lost 7 bases, and the count of bases not matched to a germline gene is 14.

Comment on this clone: The antigen it binds to is not known. Per-nucleotide qualities are absent, and no much larger clonotype sits a single base away.

TCRbeta CDR3 regions were amplified from genomic DNA by means of the immunoSEQ Assay, a bias-controlled multiplex PCR. The original pipeline was this. Within the assay, amplification of reference gene primers was used to estimate how many nucleated cells each sample contained. To quantify the absolute abundance of each unique TCRbeta CDR3 rearrangement, sequence reads were collapsed and filtered. Productive Simpson clonality was computed per sample as the square root of Simpson's diversity index over productive rearrangements. This is the immuneACCESS table as TCRdb keeps it, with only in-frame sequences that have V and J called. A part of the clones is gone; compared with another copy, unresolved V genes explain less than half, and the rest is unexplained. V and J calls and clone size come straight from that table; D and trimming were deduced from the DNA. Counted in this sample were over 350,000 clones; 70% to 90% of them appeared once. Clones ranked in the top ten supply almost 2% of the sample.

What was sequenced was PBMCs or T cells enriched from blood (not recorded which). This TCR was sampled from a woman aged 18-29 years with acute COVID-19. The chain employs TRBV27 and TRBJ2-4, with 7 bases matching TRBD2. The CDR3 region reads CASSGPFGGVTNIQYF. The sequenced DNA: TGTGCCAGCAGTGGCCCATTTGGGGGGGTAACGAACATTCAGTACTTC.